This TCR beta chain was retrieved from a study of cytomegalovirus exposure and HLA in healthy donors. Germline V gives CDR1 LGHNA, CDR2 YNFKEQ. The CDR3 consists of 19 residues. After removal of 0 bases from V and 5 bases from J, the junction contained 13 bases not matched to a gene. The data were produced by immunoSEQ multiplex PCR, yet TCRdb's version contains in-frame clones alone and is incomplete. The repertoire includes approximately 210,000 clones, 85% to 90% of them detected once, and about 3% sits in the top ten. The TCR sequence derives from a woman under 30 in good health and CMV-seronegative. Sequenced sample: PBMCs. The gene calls are TRBV4-2 and TRBJ2-5, with 12 bases that match TRBD1. This CDR3 is CASSQDPPGQGAVEETQYF. As DNA, the CDR3 is TGTGCCAGCAGCCAAGATCCTCCGGGACAGGGGGCGGTAGAGGAGACCCAGTACTTC.